Listed below are T cell receptor beta chains from one sample, sequenced in a study of blood T cells in healthy people across ages. TCRdb re-derived calls from the 5' RACE reads in MiXCR, one entry per CDR3 protein. Of some 1.8 million distinct CDR3 sequences in the sample, about two fifths were seen once. What was sequenced was blood. These receptors all come from a human donor in good health. Both conserved end residues are part of each CDR3. The D gene is left open where the match is weak. A clone size is listed for some rows: how often the clone was seen (once, few, many), or a class if it is expanded.

J,V,length,D,size,CDR3,DNA
TRBJ2-7,TRBV6-5,15,NA,many,CASSLGGTDTYEQYF,TGTGCCAGCAGTCTAGGGGGGACAGACACCTACGAGCAGTACTTC
TRBJ1-2,TRBV5-1,15,TRBD1,NA,CASSSGQGFSYGYTF,TGCGCCAGCAGCTCGGGACAGGGCTTTTCCTATGGCTACACCTTC
TRBJ2-7,TRBV10-2,15,TRBD2,many,CASSDLSGGSYEQYF,TGCGCCAGCAGTGACCTCAGCGGGGGCTCCTACGAGCAGTACTTC
TRBJ1-1,TRBV5-5,13,NA,few,CASSLASSGEAFF,TGTGCCAGCAGCTTGGCCTCCTCAGGTGAAGCTTTCTTT
TRBJ2-3,TRBV7-2,14,TRBD1,NA,CASSSQGAKDTQYF,TGTGCCAGCAGCTCACAGGGGGCGAAAGATACGCAGTATTTT
TRBJ2-1,TRBV9,14,NA,NA,CASSGRQLGDEQFF,TGTGCCAGCAGCGGTCGGCAACTCGGGGATGAGCAGTTCTTC
TRBJ2-7,TRBV7-6,15,NA,few,CASSLAFGEAYEQYF,TGTGCCAGCAGCTTAGCGTTTGGGGAGGCCTACGAGCAGTACTTC
TRBJ1-2,TRBV20-1,15,NA,NA,CSARESPGHPIGYTF,TGCAGTGCTAGAGAATCCCCGGGACACCCAATCGGCTACACCTTC
TRBJ2-3,TRBV18,16,TRBD1,NA,CASSPRDRGHTDTQYF,TGTGCCAGCTCACCACGGGACAGGGGTCACACAGATACGCAGTATTTT
TRBJ2-3,TRBV12-3/TRBV12-4,12,NA,NA,CASSPEAVAQYF,TGTGCCAGCAGCCCGGAAGCAGTGGCGCAGTATTTT
TRBJ2-1,TRBV6-2/TRBV6-3,16,NA,once,CASIRAGRGNYNEQFF,TGTGCCAGCATACGGGCAGGCAGGGGTAACTACAATGAGCAGTTCTTC
TRBJ1-2,TRBV28,14,NA,few,CASSYARYGYGYTF,TGTGCCAGCAGTTACGCGCGGTACGGCTATGGCTACACCTTC
TRBJ1-6,TRBV5-1,16,NA,NA,CASSSNWGQGNSPLHF,TGCGCCAGCAGCTCAAATTGGGGTCAGGGGAATTCACCCCTCCACTTT
TRBJ1-1,TRBV4-3,17,TRBD1,NA,CASSQGYPGGAGTEAFF,TGCGCCAGCAGCCAAGGCTACCCAGGGGGCGCCGGCACTGAAGCTTTCTTT
TRBJ2-3,TRBV24-1,17,NA,NA,CATSDSGDRSPTDTQYF,TGTGCCACCAGTGATTCTGGAGACAGGAGCCCCACAGATACGCAGTATTTT
TRBJ1-5,TRBV27,14,TRBD1,NA,CASKAGGVRQPQHF,TGTGCCAGCAAGGCAGGGGGCGTTCGACAGCCCCAGCATTTT
TRBJ2-4,TRBV5-1,16,NA,NA,CASSSGHQIAKNIQYF,TGCGCCAGCAGCTCGGGACACCAGATAGCCAAAAACATTCAGTACTTC
TRBJ2-7,TRBV7-2,14,NA,NA,CASSLGQVRYEQYF,TGTGCCAGCAGCTTAGGACAGGTCCGCTACGAGCAGTACTTC
TRBJ2-3,TRBV11-2,13,NA,NA,CASSLGRQDTQYF,TGTGCCAGCAGCTTAGGCCGGCAAGATACGCAGTATTTT
TRBJ1-6,TRBV11-2,15,NA,NA,CASSLSRVRNSPLHF,TGTGCCAGCAGCTTAAGCAGGGTACGGAATTCACCCCTCCACTTT
TRBJ1-6,TRBV7-2,15,NA,NA,CASSQRGDPNSPLHF,TGTGCCAGCAGCCAGCGGGGAGACCCGAATTCACCCCTCCACTTT
TRBJ2-1,TRBV12-5,12,NA,few,CASGLNPNEQFF,TGTGCTAGTGGTTTGAATCCTAATGAGCAGTTCTTC
TRBJ1-2,TRBV6-2/TRBV6-3,14,NA,NA,CASSYSEANYGYTF,TGTGCCAGCAGTTACTCCGAGGCTAACTATGGCTACACCTTC
TRBJ1-1,TRBV20-1,14,NA,NA,CSAPLLRGRVEAFF,TGCAGTGCTCCCCTCCTTAGAGGGCGGGTTGAAGCTTTCTTT
TRBJ2-1,TRBV15,16,NA,NA,CATYAGEWGEYNEQFF,TGTGCCACTTATGCTGGGGAGTGGGGGGAGTACAATGAGCAGTTCTTC
TRBJ1-2,TRBV29-1,14,NA,many,CSVDQDSIPYGYTF,TGCAGCGTTGACCAGGACAGCATCCCCTATGGCTACACCTTC
TRBJ2-5,TRBV4-1,14,NA,few,CVSSQDTGRETQYF,TGCGTCAGCAGCCAAGATACAGGGCGAGAGACCCAGTACTTC
TRBJ1-5,TRBV7-9,14,NA,NA,CASSYGVGRQPQHF,TGTGCCAGCAGCTATGGGGTAGGGCGACAGCCCCAGCATTTT
TRBJ2-7,TRBV7-2,15,NA,many,CASSLGTWGPSEQYF,TGTGCCAGCAGCTTAGGGACGTGGGGGCCCTCCGAGCAGTACTTC
TRBJ1-2,TRBV20-1,16,NA,NA,CSARGAGGNSPYGYTF,TGCAGTGCTAGAGGGGCAGGAGGAAATTCCCCCTATGGCTACACCTTC
TRBJ1-5,TRBV20-1,14,NA,few,CSARGGGGNQPQHF,TGCAGTGCTAGAGGGGGAGGGGGCAATCAGCCCCAGCATTTT
TRBJ2-3,TRBV12-3/TRBV12-4,17,TRBD1,few,CASSQGQGHTSTDTQYF,TGTGCCAGCAGCCAAGGACAGGGTCACACGAGCACAGATACGCAGTATTTT
TRBJ1-2,TRBV29-1,12,NA,few,CSVRTEPRGYTF,TGCAGCGTTCGGACGGAGCCTCGGGGCTACACCTTC
TRBJ1-4,TRBV7-9,16,TRBD1,NA,CASSSTGAGSNEKLFF,TGTGCCAGCAGCTCCACAGGGGCTGGATCTAATGAAAAACTGTTTTTT
TRBJ2-1,TRBV15,17,TRBD2,NA,CATSNPRGASGGDEQFF,TGTGCCACCAGCAACCCCAGGGGGGCTAGCGGGGGGGATGAGCAGTTCTTC